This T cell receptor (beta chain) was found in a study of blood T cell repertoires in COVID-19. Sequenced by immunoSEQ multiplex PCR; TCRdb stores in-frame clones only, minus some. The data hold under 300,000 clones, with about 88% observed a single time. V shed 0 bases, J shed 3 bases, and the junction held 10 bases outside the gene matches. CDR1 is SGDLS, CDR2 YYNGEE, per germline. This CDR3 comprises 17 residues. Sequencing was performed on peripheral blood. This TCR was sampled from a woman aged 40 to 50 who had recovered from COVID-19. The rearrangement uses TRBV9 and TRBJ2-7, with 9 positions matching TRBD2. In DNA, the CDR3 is TGTGCCAGCAGCGTAGTTTTTAGACTAGCGGACAACTACGAGCAGTACTTC. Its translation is CASSVVFRLADNYEQYF.